This is a list of T cell receptor beta chains from one sample in a study of T cell responses to AZD1222 COVID-19 vaccine. TCRdb keeps only in-frame clones here, not all; method: immunoSEQ multiplex PCR. The sample holds roughly 120,000 clones, 89% seen once. The specimen comprised peripheral blood, sampled on day 0 of AZD1222 vaccination. Every receptor here comes from an adult in good health. Each CDR3 is given with its conserved first and last residue. D genes are given only for firm matches. For some rows the clone size is stated as once, few or many, or as a class when expanded; others skip it.

CDR3 protein,CDR3 DNA,clone size,J gene,V gene,D gene
CASRSRVSREAFF,TGTGCCAGCAGGAGCAGGGTTTCCCGAGAAGCTTTCTTT,.,TRBJ1-1,TRBV13,.
CSFWSGQETQYF,TGCAGTTTTTGGTCGGGGCAAGAGACCCAGTACTTC,.,TRBJ2-5,TRBV29-1,.
CASSATNQGTNEKLFF,TGTGCCAGCAGCGCAACGAATCAGGGGACTAATGAAAAACTGTTTTTT,.,TRBJ1-4,TRBV7-6,.
CASTPTGLGGYEQYF,TGTGCCAGCACACCAACAGGGCTCGGTGGGTACGAGCAGTACTTC,.,TRBJ2-7,TRBV28,.
CATSDPQGNYGYTF,TGTGCCACCAGTGACCCACAGGGGAACTATGGCTACACCTTC,.,TRBJ1-2,TRBV24-1,TRBD1
CASSPRTGNTEAFF,TGTGCCAGTAGTCCACGGACAGGGAACACTGAAGCTTTCTTT,.,TRBJ1-1,TRBV19,TRBD1
CASSLDPYYGYTF,TGCGCCAGCAGCTTAGACCCGTACTATGGCTACACCTTC,.,TRBJ1-2,TRBV5-1,.
CASSLQGAGALIATQYF,TGTGCCAGCAGTTTACAAGGAGCGGGGGCCCTTATAGCGACCCAGTACTTC,.,TRBJ2-5,TRBV27,TRBD2
CASSAYREENSPLHF,TGTGCCAGCAGTGCTTATCGGGAGGAAAATTCACCCCTCCACTTT,.,TRBJ1-6,TRBV25-1,.
CATSRDGGAGNTIYF,TGTGCCACCAGCAGAGATGGAGGGGCTGGAAACACCATATATTTT,.,TRBJ1-3,TRBV15,.
CASKQGGNTEAFF,TGCGCCAGCAAACAGGGGGGAAACACTGAAGCTTTCTTT,once,TRBJ1-1,TRBV5-1,TRBD1
CASSLIGLYYGYTF,TGTGCCAGCAGTTTAATCGGGCTGTACTATGGCTACACCTTC,.,TRBJ1-2,TRBV28,.
CAQGQGNQNQPQHF,TGCGCCCAGGGACAGGGAAACCAAAATCAGCCCCAGCATTTT,.,TRBJ1-5,TRBV10-1,TRBD1
CSAPTWETQYF,TGCAGTGCCCCAACCTGGGAGACCCAGTACTTC,.,TRBJ2-5,TRBV20-1,.
CASSSGTGASPLHF,TGTGCCAGTAGTTCCGGGACAGGGGCTTCACCCCTCCACTTT,.,TRBJ1-6,TRBV19,TRBD1
CASSLTGEGGYTF,TGTGCCAGCAGCCTAACAGGGGAGGGTGGCTACACCTTC,.,TRBJ1-2,TRBV7-2,TRBD1
CASSLGLAKNIQYF,TGTGCCAGCAGCCTGGGGCTAGCCAAAAACATTCAGTACTTC,.,TRBJ2-4,TRBV2,.
CASRQDGSYGYTF,TGTGCCAGCAGACAAGACGGATCTTATGGCTACACCTTC,once,TRBJ1-2,TRBV7-9,.
CAWNPLDYGYTF,TGTGCCTGGAACCCCCTGGACTATGGCTACACCTTC,once,TRBJ1-2,TRBV30,.
CASSSGGTTISGNTIYF,TGTGCCAGCAGCTCCGGGGGGACAACGATCTCTGGAAACACCATATATTTT,few,TRBJ1-3,TRBV5-4,.
CASSPVGAKNIQYF,TGTGCCAGCAGCCCGGTAGGGGCCAAAAACATTCAGTACTTC,.,TRBJ2-4,TRBV6-5,.
CAWSAGGAHNSPLHF,TGTGCCTGGAGTGCAGGGGGAGCTCATAATTCACCCCTCCACTTT,.,TRBJ1-6,TRBV30,TRBD1
CASSLTYHSYNEQFF,TGTGCCAGCAGTTTGACATACCACTCCTACAATGAGCAGTTCTTC,.,TRBJ2-1,TRBV28,.
CASSVYRANTEAFF,TGTGCCAGCAGCGTCTACAGGGCGAACACTGAAGCTTTCTTT,.,TRBJ1-1,TRBV9,.